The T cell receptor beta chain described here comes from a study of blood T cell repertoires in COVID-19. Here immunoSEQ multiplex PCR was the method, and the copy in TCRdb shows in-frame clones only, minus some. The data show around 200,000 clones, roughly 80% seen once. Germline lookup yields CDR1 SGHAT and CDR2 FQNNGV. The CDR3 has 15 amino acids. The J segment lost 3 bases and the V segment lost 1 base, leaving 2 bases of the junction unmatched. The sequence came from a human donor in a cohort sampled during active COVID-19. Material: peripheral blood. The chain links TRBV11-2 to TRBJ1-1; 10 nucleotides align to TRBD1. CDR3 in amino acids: CASSLVGQGYTEAFF. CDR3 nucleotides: TGTGCCAGCAGCTTAGTGGGACAGGGGTACACTGAAGCTTTCTTT.